The entry below gives a single T cell receptor (beta chain) sequence along with its context. Antigen: not known. The data belong to a study of shared clonotypes between healthy human individuals. Sorted subsets were amplified in replicate PCRs using approximately 0.2 ug DNA, approximately 30,000 T cell genomes. Sequencing was performed with immunoSEQ multiplex PCR; in TCRdb, only in-frame clones are kept and a portion is missing. The sample has 2 million to 3 million clones; 93% are singletons. The CDR3 covers 15 residues. Germline lookup yields CDR1 SGHTA and CDR2 FQGTGA. The V gene end was trimmed by 4 bases and the J gene end by 5 bases; junction bases not matched to a gene: 8. CD4+ cell separation produced CD45RA+ naive and CD45RA-negative memory subsets. Study-wide results and caveats: Sharing across a handful of donors was seen in 4% to 5.5% of naive CD4 clonotypes. Memory subsets had estimated richness that was generally smaller than that of naive subsets.

Sample: naive CD4+ T cells from PBMCs. The subset is: CD45RA+ positively selected. The source is a man aged 18 to 29 in good health. Some clones in this sample may be carry-over from other donors' samples. The chain has TRBV7-3 and TRBJ2-1, with TRBD2 matching 7 bases. The CDR3 nucleotides are TGTGCCAGCAGCTCTCGTGGACTAGACAACAATGAGCAGTTCTTC. This translates into CASSSRGLDNNEQFF.